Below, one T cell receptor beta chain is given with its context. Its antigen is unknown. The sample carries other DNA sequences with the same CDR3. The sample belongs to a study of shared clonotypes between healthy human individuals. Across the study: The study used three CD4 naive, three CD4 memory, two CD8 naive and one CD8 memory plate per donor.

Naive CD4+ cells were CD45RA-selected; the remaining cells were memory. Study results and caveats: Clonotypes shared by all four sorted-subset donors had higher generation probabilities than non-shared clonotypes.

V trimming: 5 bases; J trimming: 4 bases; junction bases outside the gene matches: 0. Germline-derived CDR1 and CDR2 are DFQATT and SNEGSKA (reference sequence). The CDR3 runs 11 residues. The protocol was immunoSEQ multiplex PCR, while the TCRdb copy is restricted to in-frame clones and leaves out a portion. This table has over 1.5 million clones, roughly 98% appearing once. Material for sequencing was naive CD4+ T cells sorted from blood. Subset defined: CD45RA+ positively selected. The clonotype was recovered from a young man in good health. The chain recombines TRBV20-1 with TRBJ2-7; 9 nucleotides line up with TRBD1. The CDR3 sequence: CSAGTGYEQYF. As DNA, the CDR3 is TGCAGTGCTGGGACAGGGTACGAGCAGTACTTC.